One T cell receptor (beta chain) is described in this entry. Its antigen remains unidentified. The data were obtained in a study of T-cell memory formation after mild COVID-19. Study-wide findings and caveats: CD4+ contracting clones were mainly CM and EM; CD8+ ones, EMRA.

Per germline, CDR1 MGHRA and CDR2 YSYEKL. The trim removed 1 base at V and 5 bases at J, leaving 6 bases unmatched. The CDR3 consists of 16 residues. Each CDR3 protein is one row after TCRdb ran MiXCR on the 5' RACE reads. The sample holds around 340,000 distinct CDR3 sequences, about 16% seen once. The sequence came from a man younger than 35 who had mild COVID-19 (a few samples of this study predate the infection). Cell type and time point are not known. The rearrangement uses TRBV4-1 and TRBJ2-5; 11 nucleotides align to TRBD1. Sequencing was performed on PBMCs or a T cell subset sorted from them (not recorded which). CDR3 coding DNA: TGCGCCAGCAGCCAAGGACCGGGACAGGGGGTTGAGACCCAGTACTTC. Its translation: CASSQGPGQGVETQYF.